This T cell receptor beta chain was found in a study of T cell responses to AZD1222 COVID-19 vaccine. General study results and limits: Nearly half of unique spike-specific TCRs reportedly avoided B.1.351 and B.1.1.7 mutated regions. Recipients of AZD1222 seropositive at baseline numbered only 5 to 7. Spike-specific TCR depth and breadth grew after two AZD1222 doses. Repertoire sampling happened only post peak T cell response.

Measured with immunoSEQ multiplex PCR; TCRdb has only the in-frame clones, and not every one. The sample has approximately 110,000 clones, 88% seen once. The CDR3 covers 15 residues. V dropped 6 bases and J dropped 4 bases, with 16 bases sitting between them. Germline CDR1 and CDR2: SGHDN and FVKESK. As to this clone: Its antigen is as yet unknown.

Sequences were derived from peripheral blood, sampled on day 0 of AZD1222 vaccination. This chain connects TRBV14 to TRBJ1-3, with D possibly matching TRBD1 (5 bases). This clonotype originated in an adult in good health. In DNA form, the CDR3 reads TGTGCCAGCAGTCTCAAGCGGGACGGGGGAAACACCATATATTTT. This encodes CASSLKRDGGNTIYF.